The clone carrying this T cell receptor (beta chain) showed up many times. Its cognate antigen is unknown. These data originate in a study of T cells in Graves' hyperthyroidism and ophthalmopathy. At the level of the study: Any treatment followed the collection of peripheral blood at initial diagnosis.

Study-level results: Ophthalmopathy could be told apart from stable hyperthyroidism with a 13 V-J model.

Subjects aged 18 to 65 presented with newly diagnosed hyperthyroidism of less than 2 months' duration. The source of the PBMCs was over 8.5 ml of fresh peripheral blood. Between the trimmed V and J ends, which lost 3 bases and 5 bases, there was a span of 20 bases. The CDR3 is 16 amino acids. Germline CDR1 reads DFQATT; CDR2 reads SNEGSKA (reference sequence). Amplified TCR beta CDR3 regions derived from RNA transcripts. The HTBI primer set drove a first-round RT-PCR of the TCR CDR3. TCRdb analysed the multiplex PCR reads with MiXCR anew, one entry per CDR3 protein. This sample has fewer than 650,000 distinct CDR3 sequences, with approximately 14% found just once.

This clonotype was obtained from a woman in her 40s with Graves' hyperthyroidism. Sequenced sample: blood. This chain links TRBV20-1 with TRBJ2-1, with a possible D match to TRBD2 (6 bases). Here the CDR3 reads CSARSGRDLPNNEQFF. The CDR3, as DNA: TGCAGTGCTAGGTCGGGGCGGGACTTACCAAACAATGAGCAGTTCTTC.